A selection of T cell receptor beta chains follows, all from one sample in a study of OX40 agonist ivuxolimab in advanced cancers. The protocol was immunoSEQ multiplex PCR, while the TCRdb copy is restricted to in-frame clones and leaves out a portion. This table holds 45,000 or so clones, around 84% found once. This specimen consisted of CD4+ or CD8+ T cells sorted from blood, obtained in a trial of the OX40 agonist ivuxolimab. The receptors were sampled from an adult with an advanced solid tumor such as melanoma, head and neck, liver or kidney cancer. The CDR3 runs from the conserved cysteine through the conserved F or W. The D gene is left open where the match is weak. The size field is filled for only some rows; it gives once, few, many or a size class.

NA	NA	TRBV4-1	TRBJ2-1	CASTPFWGASYNEQFF	TGCGCCAGCACCCCTTTCTGGGGGGCCTCCTACAATGAGCAGTTCTTC
NA	NA	TRBV5-4	TRBJ2-7	CASSSMASSYEQYF	TGTGCCAGCAGCTCCATGGCGTCTAGCTACGAGCAGTACTTC
NA	NA	TRBV19	TRBJ1-2	CASSGGLGNYGYTF	TGTGCCAGTAGTGGAGGTTTGGGGAACTATGGCTACACCTTC
NA	NA	TRBV7-9	TRBJ2-7	CASSLTRPGLVSSYEQYF	TGTGCCAGCAGCTTAACAAGACCAGGGCTAGTTAGCTCCTACGAGCAGTACTTC
once	TRBD2	TRBV7-2	TRBJ2-5	CASGREGETQYF	TGTGCCAGTGGTCGGGAGGGGGAGACCCAGTACTTC
NA	TRBD1	TRBV27	TRBJ2-7	CASSPGTESISYEQYF	TGTGCCAGCAGTCCGGGGACAGAATCTATCTCCTACGAGCAGTACTTC
NA	NA	TRBV27	TRBJ2-7	CASSYLADTYEQYF	TGTGCCAGCAGTTATCTGGCAGACACCTACGAGCAGTACTTC
NA	NA	TRBV5-6	TRBJ2-7	CASSEQGYEQYF	TGTGCCAGCAGCGAACAGGGCTACGAGCAGTACTTC
once	NA	TRBV5-1	TRBJ1-1	CASSREAGGVTEAFF	TGCGCCAGCAGCCGGGAGGCCGGTGGGGTCACTGAAGCTTTCTTT
NA	TRBD1	TRBV25-1	TRBJ1-6	CASAGTGISPLHF	TGTGCCAGCGCCGGGACAGGTATTTCACCCCTCCACTTT
NA	NA	TRBV19	TRBJ2-1	CASSPTDSSYNEQFF	TGTGCCAGTAGCCCGACAGATAGCTCCTACAATGAGCAGTTCTTC
NA	NA	TRBV10-1	TRBJ1-5	CASGRPGEGTWQPQHF	TGCGCCAGCGGCCGCCCGGGGGAGGGGACCTGGCAGCCCCAGCATTTT
NA	NA	TRBV7-2	TRBJ2-7	CASSSRWGDSYEQYF	TGTGCCAGCAGCTCGCGGTGGGGGGACAGCTACGAGCAGTACTTC
NA	TRBD2	TRBV5-1	TRBJ2-3	CASKLAGGLTDTQYF	TGCGCCAGCAAACTAGCGGGAGGGCTTACGGATACGCAGTATTTT
few	NA	TRBV2	TRBJ1-1	CANRVSRDTEAFF	TGTGCCAACAGGGTTAGTCGGGACACTGAAGCTTTCTTT
NA	NA	TRBV2	TRBJ1-2	CASSERMGAGGYTF	TGTGCCAGCAGTGAAAGAATGGGCGCGGGCGGCTACACCTTC
once	NA	TRBV2	TRBJ2-7	CASSEWRSDYEQYF	TGTGCCAGCAGTGAATGGAGGTCAGACTACGAGCAGTACTTC
NA	NA	TRBV6-4	TRBJ1-2	CASSPDRQGGYTF	TGTGCCAGCAGTCCCGACAGGCAAGGAGGCTACACCTTC
NA	NA	TRBV4-2	TRBJ2-1	CASSPQGSGANEQFF	TGTGCCAGCAGCCCCCAAGGCAGTGGGGCAAATGAGCAGTTCTTC
NA	TRBD1	TRBV5-6	TRBJ2-7	CASIRWDRSYEQYF	TGTGCCAGCATCAGGTGGGACAGGTCCTACGAGCAGTACTTC
NA	TRBD1	TRBV5-4	TRBJ2-2	CASSLGTGKNTGELFF	TGTGCCAGCAGCCTAGGGACAGGGAAGAACACCGGGGAGCTGTTTTTT
NA	NA	TRBV11-3	TRBJ2-2	CASSLGYRAGELFF	TGTGCCAGCAGCTTGGGCTACCGAGCCGGGGAGCTGTTTTTT
few	NA	TRBV14	TRBJ2-7	CASSLNVYEQYF	TGTGCCAGCAGCCTAAACGTATACGAGCAGTACTTC
NA	NA	TRBV9	TRBJ1-1	CASSVVGGETEAFF	TGTGCCAGCAGCGTAGTGGGGGGTGAGACTGAAGCTTTCTTT
few	NA	TRBV5-6	TRBJ2-3	CASSWAGAGTDTQYF	TGTGCCAGCAGTTGGGCAGGGGCTGGTACAGATACGCAGTATTTT
NA	TRBD1	TRBV4-3	TRBJ2-7	CASSQETGGPSSYEQYF	TGCGCCAGCAGCCAAGAAACAGGGGGCCCCAGCTCCTACGAGCAGTACTTC
few	TRBD1	TRBV10-3	TRBJ1-1	CAISDRGRVMNTEAFF	TGTGCCATCAGTGACAGGGGGAGGGTCATGAACACTGAAGCTTTCTTT
NA	TRBD1	TRBV9	TRBJ2-2	CASSVRQGVRPSNTGELFF	TGTGCCAGCAGCGTAAGACAGGGAGTACGACCCTCGAACACCGGGGAGCTGTTTTTT
once	TRBD2	TRBV6-1	TRBJ2-3	CASRVGLAGTDTQYF	TGTGCCAGCAGGGTAGGGCTAGCGGGGACAGATACGCAGTATTTT
once	NA	TRBV2	TRBJ2-3	CASSEGLTSTDTQYF	TGTGCCAGCAGTGAAGGGTTGACGAGCACAGATACGCAGTATTTT
few	NA	TRBV21-1	TRBJ1-5	CASSKGSNQPQHF	TGTGCCAGCAGCAAGGGTAGCAATCAGCCCCAGCATTTT
NA	NA	TRBV4-1	TRBJ1-2	CASSQGPESGYTF	TGCGCCAGCAGCCAAGGACCCGAGAGTGGCTACACCTTC
NA	TRBD2	TRBV5-6	TRBJ2-5	CASSLRASGWETQYF	TGTGCCAGCAGCTTGAGGGCTAGCGGGTGGGAGACCCAGTACTTC
NA	NA	TRBV27	TRBJ1-2	CASSLAGGLNYGYTF	TGTGCCAGCAGCCTCGCCGGGGGTCTTAACTATGGCTACACCTTC
NA	NA	TRBV4-1	TRBJ2-6	CASSLEGGMSSGANVLTF	TGCGCCAGCAGCCTCGAGGGCGGAATGAGCTCTGGGGCCAACGTCCTGACTTTC
NA	NA	TRBV5-6	TRBJ2-5	CASSHGRQEETQYF	TGTGCCAGCAGCCACGGTAGACAGGAGGAGACCCAGTACTTC
NA	NA	TRBV11-2	TRBJ2-7	CASSLTYEQYF	TGTGCCAGCAGCCTTACCTACGAGCAGTACTTC
NA	NA	TRBV5-3	TRBJ1-2	CARSFFIPAKGANYGYTF	TGTGCCAGAAGCTTCTTCATTCCCGCTAAGGGGGCTAACTATGGCTACACCTTC
NA	NA	TRBV5-8	TRBJ2-6	CASSERGPSGANVLTF	TGTGCCAGCAGCGAAAGGGGACCCTCTGGGGCCAACGTCCTGACTTTC
NA	TRBD1	TRBV7-9	TRBJ1-2	CASSTNRDSTTIFYGYTF	TGTGCCAGCAGCACAAACCGGGACAGCACTACAATTTTCTATGGCTACACCTTC
few	TRBD2	TRBV7-9	TRBJ2-7	CASSLGSGISSYEQYF	TGTGCCAGCAGCTTAGGGAGCGGGATCAGCTCCTACGAGCAGTACTTC
NA	NA	TRBV6-5	TRBJ1-1	CATSDRTGAFF	TGTGCCACCTCGGACCGGACCGGGGCTTTCTTT
NA	NA	TRBV5-6	TRBJ1-1	CASSLNRLEYTEAFF	TGTGCCAGCAGCTTAAACCGCCTGGAGTACACTGAAGCTTTCTTT
NA	NA	TRBV27	TRBJ2-1	CASHGPRSRNEQFF	TGTGCCAGCCACGGGCCCAGGAGTAGGAATGAGCAGTTCTTC
NA	NA	TRBV4-1	TRBJ2-5	CASSPAVGYTGEQYF	TGCGCCAGCAGCCCCGCAGTAGGTTATACCGGGGAGCAGTACTTC
NA	NA	TRBV10-2	TRBJ2-7	CASMTGAYEQYF	TGCGCCAGCATGACTGGTGCCTACGAGCAGTACTTC
NA	NA	TRBV29-1	TRBJ1-2	CSVARGYGYTF	TGCAGCGTTGCCAGGGGCTATGGCTACACCTTC
NA	NA	TRBV6-5	TRBJ1-4	CASSINEKLFF	TGTGCCAGCAGTATTAATGAAAAACTGTTTTTT
NA	NA	TRBV6-1	TRBJ2-7	CASGPYEQYF	TGTGCCAGCGGGCCTTACGAGCAGTACTTC
NA	TRBD2	TRBV7-2	TRBJ2-5	CASSLGTSVRMETQYF	TGTGCCAGCAGCTTAGGGACTAGCGTTCGAATGGAGACCCAGTACTTC
few	TRBD2	TRBV4-2	TRBJ2-1	CASSRVRAGENNEQFF	TGTGCCAGCAGCCGGGTCCGGGCGGGAGAGAACAATGAGCAGTTCTTC
once	TRBD2	TRBV12-5	TRBJ2-7	CASGLVLRLAGPYEQYF	TGTGCTAGTGGTTTGGTACTGAGACTAGCGGGGCCCTACGAGCAGTACTTC
NA	NA	TRBV5-1	TRBJ2-5	CASSLTQETQYF	TGCGCCAGCAGCTTGACACAAGAGACCCAGTACTTC
NA	NA	TRBV10-1	TRBJ1-2	CASSETRTYGYTF	TGCGCCAGCAGTGAGACGCGGACTTATGGCTACACCTTC